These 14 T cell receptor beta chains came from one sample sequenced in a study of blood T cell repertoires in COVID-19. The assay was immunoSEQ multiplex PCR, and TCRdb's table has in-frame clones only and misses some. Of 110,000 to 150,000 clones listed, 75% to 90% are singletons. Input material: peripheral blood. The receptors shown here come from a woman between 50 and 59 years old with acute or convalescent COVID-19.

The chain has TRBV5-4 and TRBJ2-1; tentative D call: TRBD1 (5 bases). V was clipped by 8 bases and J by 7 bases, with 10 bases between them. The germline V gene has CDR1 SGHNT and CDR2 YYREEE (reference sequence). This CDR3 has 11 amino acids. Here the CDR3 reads CAREGVNEQFF. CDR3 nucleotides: TGTGCCAGGGAAGGGGTTAATGAGCAGTTCTTC.

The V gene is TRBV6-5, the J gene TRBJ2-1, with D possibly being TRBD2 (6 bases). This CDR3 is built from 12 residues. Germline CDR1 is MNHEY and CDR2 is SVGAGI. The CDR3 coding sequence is TGTACCTCGGGAGACTCCTACAATGAGCAGTTCTTC. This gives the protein CTSGDSYNEQFF.

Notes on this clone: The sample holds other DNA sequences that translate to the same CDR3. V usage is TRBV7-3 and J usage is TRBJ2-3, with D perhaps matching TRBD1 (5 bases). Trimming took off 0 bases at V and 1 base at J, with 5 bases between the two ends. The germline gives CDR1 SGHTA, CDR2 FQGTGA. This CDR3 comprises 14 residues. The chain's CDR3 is CASSLTGGTDTQYF. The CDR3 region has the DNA TGTGCCAGCAGCTTAACAGGGGGCACAGATACGCAGTATTTT.

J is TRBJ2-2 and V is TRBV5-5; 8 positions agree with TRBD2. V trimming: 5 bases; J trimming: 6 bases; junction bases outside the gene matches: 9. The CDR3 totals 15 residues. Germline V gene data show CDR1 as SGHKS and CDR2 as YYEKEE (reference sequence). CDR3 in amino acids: CASRRDSSGPGELFF. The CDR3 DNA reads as TGTGCCAGCAGACGCGACTCTAGCGGGCCCGGGGAGCTGTTTTTT.

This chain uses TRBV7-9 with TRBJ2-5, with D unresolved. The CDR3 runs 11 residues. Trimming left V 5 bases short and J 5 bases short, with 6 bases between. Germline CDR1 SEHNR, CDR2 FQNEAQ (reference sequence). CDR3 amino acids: CASSSAETQYF. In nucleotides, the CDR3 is TGTGCCAGCAGCAGTGCGGAGACCCAGTACTTC.

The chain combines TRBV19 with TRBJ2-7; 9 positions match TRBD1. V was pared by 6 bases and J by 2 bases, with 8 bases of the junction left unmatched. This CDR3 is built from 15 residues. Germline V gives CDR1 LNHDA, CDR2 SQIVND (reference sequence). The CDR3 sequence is CASSTGTGYPYEQYF. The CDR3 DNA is TGTGCCAGTAGCACCGGGACAGGGTACCCCTACGAGCAGTACTTC.

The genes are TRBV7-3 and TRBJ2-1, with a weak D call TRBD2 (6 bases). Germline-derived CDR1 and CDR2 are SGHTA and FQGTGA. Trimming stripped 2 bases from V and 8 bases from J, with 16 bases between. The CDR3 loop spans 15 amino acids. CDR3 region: CASSLGSGEWDEQFF. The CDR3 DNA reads TGTGCCAGCAGCTTAGGGTCGGGGGAATGGGATGAGCAGTTCTTC. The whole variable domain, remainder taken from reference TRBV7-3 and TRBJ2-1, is GAGVSQTPSNKVTEKGKYVELRCDPISGHTALYWYRQSLGQGPEFLIYFQGTGAADDSGLPNDRFFAVRPEGSVSTLKIQRTERGDSAVYLCASSLGSGEWDEQFFGPGTRLTVL.

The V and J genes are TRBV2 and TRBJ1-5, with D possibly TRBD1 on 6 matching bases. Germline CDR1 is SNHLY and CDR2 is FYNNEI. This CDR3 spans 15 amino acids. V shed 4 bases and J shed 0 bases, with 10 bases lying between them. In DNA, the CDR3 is TGTGCCAGCAGTGGTCAACAGGGTAGCAATCAGCCCCAGCATTTT. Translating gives CASSGQQGSNQPQHF. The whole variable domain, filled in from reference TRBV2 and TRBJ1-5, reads EPEVTQTPSHQVTQMGQEVILRCVPISNHLYFYWYRQILGQKVEFLVSFYNNEISEKSEIFDDQFSVERPDGSNFTLKIRSTKLEDSAMYFCASSGQQGSNQPQHFGDGTRLSIL.

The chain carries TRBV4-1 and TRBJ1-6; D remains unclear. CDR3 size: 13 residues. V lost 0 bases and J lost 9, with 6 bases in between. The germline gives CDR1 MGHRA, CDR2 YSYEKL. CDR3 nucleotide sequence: TGCGCCAGCAGCCAAGATCGGGGTTCACCCCTCCACTTT. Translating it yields CASSQDRGSPLHF.

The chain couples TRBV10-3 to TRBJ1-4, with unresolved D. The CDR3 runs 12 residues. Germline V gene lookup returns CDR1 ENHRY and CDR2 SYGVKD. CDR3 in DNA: TGTGCTTCTGGAGTTGGCGATGAAAAACTGTTTTTT. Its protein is CASGVGDEKLFF.

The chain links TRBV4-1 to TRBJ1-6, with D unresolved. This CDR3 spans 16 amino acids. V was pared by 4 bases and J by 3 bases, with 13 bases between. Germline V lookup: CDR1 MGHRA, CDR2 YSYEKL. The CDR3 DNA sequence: TGCGCCAGCAGCCCCGGGGAAGGCAACTATAATTCACCCCTCCACTTT. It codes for CASSPGEGNYNSPLHF.

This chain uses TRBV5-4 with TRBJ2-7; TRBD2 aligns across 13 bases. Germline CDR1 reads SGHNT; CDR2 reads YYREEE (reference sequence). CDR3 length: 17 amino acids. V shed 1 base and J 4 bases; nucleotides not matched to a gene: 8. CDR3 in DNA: TGTGCCAGCAGCTTGACTAGCGGGGGGGCGGTTCGGTACGAGCAGTACTTC. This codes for CASSLTSGGAVRYEQYF.

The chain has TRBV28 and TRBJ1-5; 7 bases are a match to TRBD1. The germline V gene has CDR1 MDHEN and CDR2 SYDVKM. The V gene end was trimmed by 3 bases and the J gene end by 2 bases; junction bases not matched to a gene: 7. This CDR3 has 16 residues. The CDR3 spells CASSFHQTGGNQPQHF. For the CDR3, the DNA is TGTGCCAGCAGTTTCCACCAAACAGGGGGCAATCAGCCCCAGCATTTT. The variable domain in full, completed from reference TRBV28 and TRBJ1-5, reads DVKVTQSSRYLVKRTGEKVFLECVQDMDHENMFWYRQDPGLGLRLIYFSYDVKMKEKGDIPEGYSVSREKKERFSLILESASTNQTSMYLCASSFHQTGGNQPQHFGDGTRLSIL.

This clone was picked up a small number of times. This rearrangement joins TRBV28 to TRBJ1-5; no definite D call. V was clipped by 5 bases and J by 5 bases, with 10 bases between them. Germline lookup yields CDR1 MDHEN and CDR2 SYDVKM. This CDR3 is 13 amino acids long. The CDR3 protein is CASSRKPDQPQHF. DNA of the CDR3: TGTGCCAGCAGTCGAAAGCCGGATCAGCCCCAGCATTTT.